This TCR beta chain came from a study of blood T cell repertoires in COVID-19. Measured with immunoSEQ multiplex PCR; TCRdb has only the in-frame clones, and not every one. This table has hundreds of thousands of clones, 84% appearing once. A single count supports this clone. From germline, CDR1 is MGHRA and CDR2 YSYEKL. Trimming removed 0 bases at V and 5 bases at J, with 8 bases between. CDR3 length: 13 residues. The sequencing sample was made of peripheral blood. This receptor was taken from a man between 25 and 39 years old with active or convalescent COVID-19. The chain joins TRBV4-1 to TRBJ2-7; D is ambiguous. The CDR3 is CASSQEAVDEQYF. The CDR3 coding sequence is TGCGCCAGCAGCCAAGAGGCGGTAGACGAGCAGTACTTC.